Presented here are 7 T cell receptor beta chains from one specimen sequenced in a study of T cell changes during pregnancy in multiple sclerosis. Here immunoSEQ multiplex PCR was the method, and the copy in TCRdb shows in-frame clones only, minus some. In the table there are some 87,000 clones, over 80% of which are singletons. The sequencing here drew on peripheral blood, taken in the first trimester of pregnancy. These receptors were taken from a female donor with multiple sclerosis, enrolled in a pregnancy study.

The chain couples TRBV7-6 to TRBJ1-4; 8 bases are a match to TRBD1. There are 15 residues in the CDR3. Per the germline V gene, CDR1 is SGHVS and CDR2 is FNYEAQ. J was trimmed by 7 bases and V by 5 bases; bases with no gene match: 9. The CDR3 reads CASSGRGQGFEKLFF. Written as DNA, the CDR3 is TGTGCCAGCAGCGGCCGCGGACAGGGCTTTGAAAAACTGTTTTTT.

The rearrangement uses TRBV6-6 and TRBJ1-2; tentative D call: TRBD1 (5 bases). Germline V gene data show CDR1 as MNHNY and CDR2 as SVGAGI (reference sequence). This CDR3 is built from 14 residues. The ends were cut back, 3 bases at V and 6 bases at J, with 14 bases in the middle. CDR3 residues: CASSYQGESHGYTF. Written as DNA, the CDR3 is TGTGCCAGCAGTTATCAGGGTGAATCCCATGGCTACACCTTC.

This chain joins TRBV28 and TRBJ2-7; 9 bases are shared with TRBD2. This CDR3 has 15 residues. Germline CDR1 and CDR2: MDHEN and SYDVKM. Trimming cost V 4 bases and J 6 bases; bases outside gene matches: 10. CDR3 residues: CASSSLAGTAGEQYF. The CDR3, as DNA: TGTGCCAGCAGTTCTCTAGCGGGAACGGCGGGCGAGCAGTACTTC.

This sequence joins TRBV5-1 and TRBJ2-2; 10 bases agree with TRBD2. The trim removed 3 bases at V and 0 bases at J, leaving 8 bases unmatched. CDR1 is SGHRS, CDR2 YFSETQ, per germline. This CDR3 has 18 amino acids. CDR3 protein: CASSSGLAPVANTGELFF. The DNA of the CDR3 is TGCGCCAGCAGCTCGGGACTAGCGCCCGTAGCGAACACCGGGGAGCTGTTTTTT.

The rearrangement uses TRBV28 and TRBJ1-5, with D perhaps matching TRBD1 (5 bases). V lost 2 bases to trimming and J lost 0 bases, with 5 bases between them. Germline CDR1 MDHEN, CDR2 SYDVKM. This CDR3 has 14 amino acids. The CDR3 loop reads CASSLRGSNQPQHF. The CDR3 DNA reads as TGTGCCAGCAGTTTAAGGGGTAGCAATCAGCCCCAGCATTTT.

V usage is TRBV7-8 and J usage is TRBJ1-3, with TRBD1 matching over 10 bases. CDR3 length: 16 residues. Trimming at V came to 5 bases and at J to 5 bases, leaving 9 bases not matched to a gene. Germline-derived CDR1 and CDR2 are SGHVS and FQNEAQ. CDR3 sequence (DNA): TGTGCCAGCAGCGCAGCCCGGGACAGGGGTAGAAACACCATATATTTT. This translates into CASSAARDRGRNTIYF. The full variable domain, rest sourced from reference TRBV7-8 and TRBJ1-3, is GAGVSQSPRYKVAKRGQDVALRCDPISGHVSLFWYQQALGQGPEFLTYFQNEAQLDKSGLPSDRFFAERPEGSVSTLKIQRTQQEDSAVYLCASSAARDRGRNTIYFGEGSWLTVV.

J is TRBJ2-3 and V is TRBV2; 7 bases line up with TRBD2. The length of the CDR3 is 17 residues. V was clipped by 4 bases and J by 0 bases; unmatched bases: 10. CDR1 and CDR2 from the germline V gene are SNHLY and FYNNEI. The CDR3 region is CASSVSLLALSTDTQYF. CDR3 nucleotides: TGTGCCAGCAGTGTGTCCTTACTAGCGTTAAGCACAGATACGCAGTATTTT.